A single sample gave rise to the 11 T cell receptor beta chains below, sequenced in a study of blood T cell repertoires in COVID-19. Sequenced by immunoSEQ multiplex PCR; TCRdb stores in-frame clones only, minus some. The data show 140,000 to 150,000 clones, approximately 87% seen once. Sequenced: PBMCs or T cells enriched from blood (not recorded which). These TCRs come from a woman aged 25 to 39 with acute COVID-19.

The DNA of the CDR3 is TGTGCCAGCAGCTTAGCGCTACCGGGAGAGACCCAGTACTTC. Translation gives CASSLALPGETQYF. The rearrangement joins TRBV7-9 to TRBJ2-5, with D unclear. The V end was cut by 0 bases, the J end by 4 bases, with 9 bases between. The CDR3 sequence is 14 residues long. Looked up from germline, CDR1 is SEHNR and CDR2 is FQNEAQ (reference sequence).

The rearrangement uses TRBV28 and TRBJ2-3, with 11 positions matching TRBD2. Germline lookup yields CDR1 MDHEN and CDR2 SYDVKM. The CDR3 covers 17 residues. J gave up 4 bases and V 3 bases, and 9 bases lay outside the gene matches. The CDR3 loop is CASSFLLAGERADTQYF. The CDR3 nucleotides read TGTGCCAGCAGTTTCTTACTAGCGGGAGAGAGGGCAGATACGCAGTATTTT.

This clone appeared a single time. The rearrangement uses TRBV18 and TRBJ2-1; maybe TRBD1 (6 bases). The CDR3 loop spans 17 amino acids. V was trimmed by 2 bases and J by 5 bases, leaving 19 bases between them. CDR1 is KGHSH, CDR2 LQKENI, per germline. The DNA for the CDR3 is TGTGCCAGCTCACCATATTTACTCCGGGACAAGAACAATGAGCAGTTCTTC. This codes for CASSPYLLRDKNNEQFF.

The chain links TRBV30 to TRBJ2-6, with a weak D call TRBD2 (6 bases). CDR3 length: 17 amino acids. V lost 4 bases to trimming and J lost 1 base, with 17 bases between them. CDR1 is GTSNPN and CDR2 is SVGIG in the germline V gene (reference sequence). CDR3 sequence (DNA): TGTGCCTGGAATCTGGGCGCAGGGACTTCTGGGGCCAACGTCCTGACTTTC. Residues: CAWNLGAGTSGANVLTF.

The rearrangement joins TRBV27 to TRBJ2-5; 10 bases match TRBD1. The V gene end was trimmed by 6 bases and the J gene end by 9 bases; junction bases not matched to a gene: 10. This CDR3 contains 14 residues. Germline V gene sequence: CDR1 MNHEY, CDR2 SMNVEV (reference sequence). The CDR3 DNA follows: TGTGCCAGCAGCGCCGGGACAGGGGCCGCGGCCCAGTACTTC. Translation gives CASSAGTGAAAQYF.

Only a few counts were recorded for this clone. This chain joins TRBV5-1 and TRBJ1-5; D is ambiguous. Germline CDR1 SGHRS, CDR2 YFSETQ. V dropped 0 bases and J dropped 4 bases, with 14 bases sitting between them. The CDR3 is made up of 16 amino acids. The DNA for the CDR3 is TGCGCCAGCAGCTTGGAACCATCGACGGGAAATCAGCCCCAGCATTTT. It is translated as CASSLEPSTGNQPQHF.

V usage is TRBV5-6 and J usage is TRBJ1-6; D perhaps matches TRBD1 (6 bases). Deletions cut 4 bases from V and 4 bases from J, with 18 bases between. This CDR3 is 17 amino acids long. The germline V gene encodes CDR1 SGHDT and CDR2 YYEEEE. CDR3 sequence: CASSRDRTTGYNSPLHF. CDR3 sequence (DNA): TGTGCCAGCAGCCGCGACAGGACGACGGGGTATAATTCACCCCTCCACTTT.

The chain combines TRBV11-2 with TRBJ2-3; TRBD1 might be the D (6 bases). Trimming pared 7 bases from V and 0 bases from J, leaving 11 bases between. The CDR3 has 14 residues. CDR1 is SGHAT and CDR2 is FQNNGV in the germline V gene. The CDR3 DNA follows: TGTGCCAGCACCGGACAGACTAGCACAGATACGCAGTATTTT. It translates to CASTGQTSTDTQYF.

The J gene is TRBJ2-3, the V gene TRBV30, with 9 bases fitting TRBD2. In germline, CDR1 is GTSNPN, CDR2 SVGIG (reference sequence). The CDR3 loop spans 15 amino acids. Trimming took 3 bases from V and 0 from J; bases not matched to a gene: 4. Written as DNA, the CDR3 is TGTGCCTGGAGGCTAGCGGGAACAAGCACAGATACGCAGTATTTT. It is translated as CAWRLAGTSTDTQYF.

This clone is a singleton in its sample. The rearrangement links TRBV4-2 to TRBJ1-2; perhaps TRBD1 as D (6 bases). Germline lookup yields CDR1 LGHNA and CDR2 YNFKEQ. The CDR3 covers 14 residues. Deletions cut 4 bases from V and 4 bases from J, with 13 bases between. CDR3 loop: CASSPPRQAYGYTF. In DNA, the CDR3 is TGTGCCAGCAGCCCCCCCAGACAGGCCTATGGCTACACCTTC.

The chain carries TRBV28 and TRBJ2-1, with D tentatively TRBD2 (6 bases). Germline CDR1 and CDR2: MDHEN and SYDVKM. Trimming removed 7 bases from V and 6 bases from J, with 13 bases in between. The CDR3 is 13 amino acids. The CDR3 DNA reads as TGTGCCAGCACGAGACTAGTATCCAATGAGCAGTTCTTC. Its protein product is CASTRLVSNEQFF.